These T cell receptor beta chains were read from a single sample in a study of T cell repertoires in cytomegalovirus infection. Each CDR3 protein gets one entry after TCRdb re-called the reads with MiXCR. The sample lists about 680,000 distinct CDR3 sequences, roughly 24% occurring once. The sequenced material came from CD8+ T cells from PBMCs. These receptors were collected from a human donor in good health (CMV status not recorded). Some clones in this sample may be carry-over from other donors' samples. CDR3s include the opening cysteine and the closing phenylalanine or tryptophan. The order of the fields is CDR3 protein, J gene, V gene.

cdr3_aa: CAITAEASGYNEQFF
j_call: TRBJ2-1
v_call: TRBV10-3

cdr3_aa: CASSLFYTDTQYF
j_call: TRBJ2-3
v_call: TRBV27

cdr3_aa: CASSWMTGDTEAFF
j_call: TRBJ1-1
v_call: TRBV5-6

cdr3_aa: CSSTGLEAFF
j_call: TRBJ1-1
v_call: TRBV20-1

cdr3_aa: CASSTGQPQHF
j_call: TRBJ1-5
v_call: TRBV28

cdr3_aa: CASSLERGGQNEQFF
j_call: TRBJ2-1
v_call: TRBV7-6

cdr3_aa: CSAPKEGVKETQYF
j_call: TRBJ2-5
v_call: TRBV20-1

cdr3_aa: CASSLNSQGEDTQYF
j_call: TRBJ2-3
v_call: TRBV7-9

cdr3_aa: CASSGTGGFHNEQFF
j_call: TRBJ2-1
v_call: TRBV2

cdr3_aa: CASSTMSPGREVYGYTF
j_call: TRBJ1-2
v_call: TRBV19

cdr3_aa: CASSGWRDEQFF
j_call: TRBJ2-1
v_call: TRBV13

cdr3_aa: CASSELMAGELFF
j_call: TRBJ2-2
v_call: TRBV6-1

cdr3_aa: CATSRGPYNEQFF
j_call: TRBJ2-1
v_call: TRBV15

cdr3_aa: CAISEKHRYTEAFF
j_call: TRBJ1-1
v_call: TRBV10-3

cdr3_aa: CASSVRSQETQYF
j_call: TRBJ2-5
v_call: TRBV28

cdr3_aa: CASSPGGNLPSYEQYF
j_call: TRBJ2-7
v_call: TRBV9

cdr3_aa: CASSYAGGTEETQYF
j_call: TRBJ2-5
v_call: TRBV6-5

cdr3_aa: CASSSTGWEQFF
j_call: TRBJ2-1
v_call: TRBV5-4

cdr3_aa: CASSQDTSYQETQYF
j_call: TRBJ2-5
v_call: TRBV7-8

cdr3_aa: CASSYSGQGTSPLHF
j_call: TRBJ1-6
v_call: TRBV6-6

cdr3_aa: CASSFQTASTDTQYF
j_call: TRBJ2-3
v_call: TRBV27

cdr3_aa: CASSLTWVRGRTGELFF
j_call: TRBJ2-2
v_call: TRBV7-2

cdr3_aa: CASSGRDSRETQYF
j_call: TRBJ2-5
v_call: TRBV2

cdr3_aa: CASSYTTYQPQHF
j_call: TRBJ1-5
v_call: TRBV6-2/TRBV6-3

cdr3_aa: CASSPWDRQKETQYF
j_call: TRBJ2-5
v_call: TRBV18

cdr3_aa: CASRSHNEQFF
j_call: TRBJ2-1
v_call: TRBV4-2

cdr3_aa: CASRRRGGQLDNEQFF
j_call: TRBJ2-1
v_call: TRBV2

cdr3_aa: CASSFWDSQDYGYTF
j_call: TRBJ1-2
v_call: TRBV7-9

cdr3_aa: CSVEVPDRGYEQYF
j_call: TRBJ2-7
v_call: TRBV29-1

cdr3_aa: CASSLIQGAKTEAFF
j_call: TRBJ1-1
v_call: TRBV5-3

cdr3_aa: CASNLQGADQPQHF
j_call: TRBJ1-5
v_call: TRBV27

cdr3_aa: CASSLDDRAQETQYF
j_call: TRBJ2-5
v_call: TRBV7-9